This TCR beta chain was recovered during a study of cytomegalovirus exposure and HLA in healthy donors. The study's findings and limits: High sensitivity and specificity were reportedly achieved when the classifier diagnosed cytomegalovirus status. The study had only CMV serostatus as immune exposure information. Follow-up analysis seemed to connect common viral pathogens with several of the most significant clusters identified.

PCR primers comprised 60 Vbeta and 13 Jbeta primers. This table comes from immunoSEQ multiplex PCR, and its TCRdb copy is limited to in-frame clones, with some not included. The table lists some 60,000 clones, about four fifths of them singletons. As regards this clone: What it binds is unknown.

The source material was PBMCs. The origin of this receptor is a woman aged 25 to 39 in good health and CMV-seronegative.

The CDR3 bases are TGTGCCAGTAGTATAGGCCCGTACTTGGAGCAGTACTTC. Translation: CASSIGPYLEQYF. The rearrangement uses TRBV19 and TRBJ2-7; the D is unclear. The V and J ends lost 1 base and 7 bases respectively, with 11 bases between them. The CDR3 runs to 13 residues. Germline CDR1 is LNHDA and CDR2 is SQIVND (reference sequence).